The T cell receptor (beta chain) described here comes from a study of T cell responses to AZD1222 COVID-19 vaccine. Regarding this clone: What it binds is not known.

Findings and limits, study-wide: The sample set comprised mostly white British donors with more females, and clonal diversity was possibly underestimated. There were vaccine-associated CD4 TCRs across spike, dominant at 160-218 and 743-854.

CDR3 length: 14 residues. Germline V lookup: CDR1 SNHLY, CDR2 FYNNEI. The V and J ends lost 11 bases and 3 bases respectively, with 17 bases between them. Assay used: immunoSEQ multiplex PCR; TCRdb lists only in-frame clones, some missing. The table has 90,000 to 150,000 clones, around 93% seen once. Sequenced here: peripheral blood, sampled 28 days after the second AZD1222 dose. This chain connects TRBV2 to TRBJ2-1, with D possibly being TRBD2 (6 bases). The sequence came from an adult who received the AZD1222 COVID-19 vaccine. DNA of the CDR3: TGTGCCTCTAGTCGGGAGACGGGCTACAATGAGCAGTTCTTC. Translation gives CASSRETGYNEQFF.